The 30 T cell receptor beta chains below come from one sample, sequenced in a study of response to subunit inactivated influenza vaccine. One entry per CDR3 protein results from TCRdb running MiXCR on the RT-PCR reads. Of 700,000 to 800,000 distinct CDR3 sequences in the sample, about 18% were seen once. The specimen comprised PBMCs from blood, sampled roughly 5 days after vaccination. These receptors all stem from a man aged 50 to 60 who received an inactivated influenza vaccine.

This chain uses TRBV4-1 with TRBJ2-7, with D possibly being TRBD2 (6 bases). From germline, CDR1 is MGHRA and CDR2 YSYEKL. CDR3 size: 17 residues. The ends were cut back, 2 bases at V and 2 bases at J, with 19 bases in the middle. CDR3 loop: CASSQYAPLTGAYEQYF. As DNA, the CDR3 is TGCGCCAGCAGCCAATACGCACCTCTGACGGGAGCCTACGAGCAGTACTTC.

CDR3 loop: CASSSTTGHEAFF. The CDR3 region has the DNA TGCGCCAGCAGCTCGACTACAGGTCATGAAGCTTTCTTT. This sequence joins TRBV5-1 and TRBJ1-1; tentative D call: TRBD1 (5 bases). Trimming took 3 bases from V and 7 from J, leaving 13 bases between them. The CDR3 runs 13 residues. Germline CDR1 is SGHRS and CDR2 is YFSETQ. Variable domain in full (rest from reference TRBV5-1 and TRBJ1-1): KAGVTQTPRYLIKTRGQQVTLSCSPISGHRSVSWYQQTPGQGLQFLFEYFSETQRNKGNFPGRFSGRQFSNSRSEMNVSTLELGDSALYLCASSSTTGHEAFFGQGTRLTVV.

The chain combines TRBV6-2 or TRBV6-3 with TRBJ2-2, with 7 positions matching TRBD2. Losses at the gene ends were 6 bases for V and 5 bases for J; bases not matched to a gene: 9. This CDR3 spans 15 amino acids. Germline CDR1 MNHEY, CDR2 SVGEGT. The CDR3 region is CASREPGLRTGELFF. CDR3 sequence (DNA): TGTGCCAGCAGAGAACCGGGACTAAGAACCGGGGAGCTGTTTTTT.

In its sample, this clonotype was seen a few times. V usage is TRBV6-6 and J usage is TRBJ2-1; no clear D. Trimming cost V 2 bases and J 12 bases, with 11 bases left between them. Germline CDR1 reads MNHNY; CDR2 reads SVGAGI (reference sequence). The CDR3 extends over 12 amino acids. The CDR3: CASSYAWKVQFF. Written as DNA, the CDR3 is TGTGCCAGCAGTTACGCCTGGAAAGTGCAGTTCTTC.

This clonotype showed up many times. The chain links TRBV10-3 to TRBJ2-3; maybe TRBD1 (6 bases). The CDR3 is made up of 12 amino acids. The germline gives CDR1 ENHRY, CDR2 SYGVKD. Trimming removed 7 bases from V and 5 bases from J, with 10 bases in between. The CDR3: CAITAGVDTQYF. The DNA for the CDR3 is TGTGCCATCACTGCAGGGGTAGATACGCAGTATTTT.

J is TRBJ2-5 and V is TRBV6-5; unclear D gene. The V gene lost 4 bases and the J gene lost 5 bases, with 14 bases spanning the gap. Germline CDR1 is MNHEY and CDR2 is SVGAGI. The CDR3 loop spans 14 amino acids. The CDR3 nucleotides read TGTGCCAGCAGTTTGACAAAGTACCCCGAGACCCAGTACTTC. Amino acid sequence: CASSLTKYPETQYF.

This clonotype was detected a few times. This sequence joins TRBV4-3 and TRBJ1-6; D is uncertain. Per germline, CDR1 LGHNA and CDR2 YSLEER. Trimming took 3 bases from V and 7 from J, leaving 13 bases between them. There are 15 residues in the CDR3. The CDR3 DNA reads as TGCGCCAGCAGCCAGGAAAGGACGGGGAATTCACCCCTCCACTTT. Translating it yields CASSQERTGNSPLHF.

This clonotype appeared a few times. This chain joins TRBV24-1 and TRBJ1-2; D is uncertain. The V end was cut by 5 bases, the J end by 8 bases, with 8 bases between. Germline-derived CDR1 and CDR2 are KGHDR and SFDVKD. The CDR3 is made up of 11 amino acids. CDR3 nucleotides: TGTGCCACCAGTGCCAATCAGGGCTACACCTTC. The encoded protein is CATSANQGYTF.

The chain links TRBV21-1 to TRBJ2-1; no DNA check was done on the table's D call, TRBD1. TRBV21-1 is designated a pseudogene. The CDR3 has 16 residues. CDR3: CASSPWEREGLYEQFF. CDR3 nucleotide sequence: TGTGCCAGCAGCCCCTGGGAGCGGGAGGGCCTATATGAGCAGTTCTTC.

CDR3 amino acids: CASRRGSYNSPLHF. The CDR3 DNA reads as TGTGCCAGCAGGCGGGGCTCATACAATTCACCCCTCCACTTT. The genes are TRBV11-2 and TRBJ1-6; a possible D gene is TRBD1 (5 bases). The CDR3 covers 14 residues. Trimming cost V 6 bases and J 7 bases, with 13 bases left between them. Per germline, CDR1 SGHAT and CDR2 FQNNGV.

This chain links TRBV6-5 with TRBJ1-2; the D gene is possibly TRBD1 (5 bases). The V end was cut by 2 bases, the J end by 6 bases, with 16 bases between. Germline CDR1 is MNHEY and CDR2 is SVGAGI. The CDR3 extends over 15 amino acids. CDR3 residues: CASSYVEGRGNGYTF. Written as DNA, the CDR3 is TGTGCCAGCAGTTACGTTGAGGGACGGGGTAATGGCTACACCTTC.

This clonotype has more than one count but fewer than ten. The chain joins TRBV24-1 to TRBJ2-3; 7 bases line up with TRBD1. Germline V gene sequence: CDR1 KGHDR, CDR2 SFDVKD. CDR3 size: 16 residues. After removal of 3 bases from V and 2 bases from J, the junction contained 7 bases not matched to a gene. The CDR3 loop reads CATSDSWGQNTDTQYF. As DNA, the CDR3 is TGTGCCACCAGTGATAGTTGGGGACAGAACACAGATACGCAGTATTTT.

The V gene is TRBV28, the J gene TRBJ2-1, with D possibly being TRBD1 (5 bases). The CDR3 runs 13 residues. Trimming took off 6 bases at V and 9 bases at J, with 15 bases between the two ends. Germline V gene lookup returns CDR1 MDHEN and CDR2 SYDVKM. The CDR3 is CASRSKGQGEQFF. CDR3 in DNA: TGTGCCAGCAGGTCTAAGGGGCAGGGTGAGCAGTTCTTC. The full variable domain, its missing parts supplied by reference TRBV28 and TRBJ2-1, is DVKVTQSSRYLVKRTGEKVFLECVQDMDHENMFWYRQDPGLGLRLIYFSYDVKMKEKGDIPEGYSVSREKKERFSLILESASTNQTSMYLCASRSKGQGEQFFGPGTRLTVL.

The chain couples TRBV12-3 or TRBV12-4 to TRBJ2-7, with TRBD2 identical over 7 bases. This CDR3 comprises 16 residues. With 6 bases clipped from V and 2 bases from J, the junction kept 13 bases outside the gene matches. The CDR3 bases are TGTGCCAGCAGGCCCGGTTCTAGCGGAGCCCCCTACGAGCAGTACTTC. This gives the protein CASRPGSSGAPYEQYF.

This clonotype was picked up many times. This chain links TRBV12-3 or TRBV12-4 with TRBJ2-1, with D unresolved. Trimming took 3 bases from V and 0 from J, leaving 9 bases between them. This CDR3 has 15 residues. Here the CDR3 DNA reads TGTGCCAGCAGTTTTGCCAGTATCTCCTACAATGAGCAGTTCTTC. The encoded protein is CASSFASISYNEQFF.

J is TRBJ2-6 and V is TRBV7-9; D unresolved. The CDR3 runs to 16 residues. Trimming took off 5 bases at V and 3 bases at J, with 14 bases between the two ends. Per germline, CDR1 SEHNR and CDR2 FQNEAQ (reference sequence). CDR3: CASSRPIAHGANVLTF. DNA for the CDR3: TGTGCCAGCAGCCGACCCATTGCCCATGGGGCCAACGTCCTGACTTTC.

There are many counts of this clonotype. The chain links TRBV29-1 to TRBJ1-3; D is unresolved. Trimming took off 7 bases at V and 3 bases at J, with 7 bases between the two ends. CDR1 and CDR2 from the germline V gene are SQVTM and ANQGSEA. The CDR3 has 11 amino acids. CDR3 DNA: TGCAGCGGAAGATTTGGAAACACCATATATTTT. Residues: CSGRFGNTIYF.

This clonotype was counted a few times. The rearrangement uses TRBV20-1 and TRBJ2-3, with 9 nucleotides matching TRBD1. From germline, CDR1 is DFQATT and CDR2 SNEGSKA (reference sequence). V was clipped by 6 bases and J by 7 bases; unmatched bases: 8. This CDR3 has 13 residues. CDR3 region: CSAPGQGFHTQYF. CDR3 DNA sequence: TGCAGTGCCCCGGGACAGGGATTCCATACGCAGTATTTT.

This clonotype appeared a few times. V is TRBV20-1 and J is TRBJ2-3; weak D call: TRBD2 (5 bases). The CDR3 sequence is 12 residues long. Per germline, CDR1 DFQATT and CDR2 SNEGSKA (reference sequence). The germline V and J ends were trimmed by 6 bases and 2 bases, with 9 bases remaining between them. CDR3: CSAGLPTDTQYF. The CDR3 DNA is TGCAGTGCCGGACTCCCCACAGATACGCAGTATTTT.

This rearrangement joins TRBV6-5 to TRBJ1-1; 10 bases align to TRBD1. Germline V gene data show CDR1 as MNHEY and CDR2 as SVGAGI. The CDR3 is 16 residues long. Germline trimming cut 2 bases from V and 4 bases from J; bases unmatched to any gene: 7. The CDR3 loop is CASSYRDRGLGTEAFF. CDR3 in DNA: TGTGCCAGCAGTTACCGGGACAGGGGATTGGGCACTGAAGCTTTCTTT.

As concerns this clonotype: With a much larger clone just one base away, this may be a read error. This sequence joins TRBV10-3 and TRBJ1-1, with unresolved D. The germline gives CDR1 ENHRY, CDR2 SYGVKD. Trimming stripped 9 bases from V and 5 bases from J, with 10 bases between. The CDR3 loop spans 11 amino acids. The CDR3 bases are TGTGCCATTTATCCGGGGACTGAAGCTTTCTTT. Translating gives CAIYPGTEAFF.

This clonotype came up many times. The chain couples TRBV5-1 to TRBJ1-2; D not certain. The CDR3 is made up of 15 amino acids. Trimming stripped 0 bases from V and 0 bases from J, with 9 bases between. CDR1 is SGHRS and CDR2 is YFSETQ in the germline V gene. CDR3 sequence (DNA): TGCGCCAGCAGCTTGGGACTCACTCCTAACTATGGCTACACCTTC. Amino acids: CASSLGLTPNYGYTF.

The rearrangement links TRBV6-1 to TRBJ1-5, with 8 bases aligning to TRBD1. After removal of 6 bases from V and 4 bases from J, the junction contained 2 bases not matched to a gene. This CDR3 comprises 13 residues. Germline V gene data show CDR1 as MNHNS and CDR2 as SASEGT. The CDR3 spells CASRGQVNQPQHF. DNA for the CDR3: TGTGCCAGCAGGGGACAGGTTAATCAGCCCCAGCATTTT.

CDR3 sequence (DNA): TGTGCCAGCAGTTTTTCCGGACAACTATGGAGGGAGCTGTTTTTT. Its protein is CASSFSGQLWRELFF. The genes are TRBV25-1 and TRBJ2-2, with D tentatively TRBD1 (5 bases). Trimming took off 5 bases at V and 9 bases at J, with 19 bases between the two ends. Looked up from germline, CDR1 is MGHDK and CDR2 is SYGVNS. This CDR3 spans 15 amino acids.

The rearrangement links TRBV5-6 to TRBJ1-1, with a weak D call TRBD1 (6 bases). The V gene lost 0 bases and the J gene lost 3 bases, with 9 bases spanning the gap. The CDR3 sequence is 14 residues long. In germline, CDR1 is SGHDT, CDR2 YYEEEE. The CDR3 loop reads CASSLVTGYTEAFF. The CDR3 DNA sequence: TGTGCCAGCAGCTTGGTGACAGGTTACACTGAAGCTTTCTTT. Filled out from reference TRBV5-6 and TRBJ1-1, the complete variable domain reads DAGVTQSPTHLIKTRGQQVTLRCSPKSGHDTVSWYQQALGQGPQFIFQYYEEEERQRGNFPDRFSGHQFPNYSSELNVNALLLGDSALYLCASSLVTGYTEAFFGQGTRLTVV.

This clonotype was counted a few times. The chain is built from TRBV7-9 and TRBJ1-5; TRBD1 is a possible D gene (5 bases). The V end lost 1 base, the J end lost 7 bases, and 8 bases lay between the germline ends. CDR1 is SEHNR, CDR2 FQNEAQ, per germline (reference sequence). This CDR3 contains 13 residues. CDR3 in DNA: TGTGCCAGCAGCTTAGAGTGGGGCCAGCCCCAGCATTTT. Translated: CASSLEWGQPQHF.

The V gene is TRBV10-2, the J gene TRBJ2-2; weak D call: TRBD2 (5 bases). V lost 7 bases and J lost 5, with 14 bases in between. Per germline, CDR1 WSHSY and CDR2 SAAADI. The CDR3 extends over 14 amino acids. Here the CDR3 DNA reads TGCGCCAGCATCGCGGCCGGGGATACCGGGGAGCTGTTTTTT. It specifies CASIAAGDTGELFF.

This chain joins TRBV5-6 and TRBJ2-1; possibly TRBD1 for D (5 bases). The V gene's germline CDR1 is SGHDT and CDR2 YYEEEE. V gave up 0 bases and J gave up 1 base, with 14 bases separating them. CDR3 length: 17 amino acids. The CDR3, as DNA: TGTGCCAGCAGCTTGGAGGGGTTAGTTATGTCCTACAATGAGCAGTTCTTC. Translating gives CASSLEGLVMSYNEQFF.

This clonotype was counted only a few times. The gene calls are TRBV20-1 and TRBJ2-1; 10 bases map to TRBD2. CDR1 is DFQATT and CDR2 is SNEGSKA in the germline V gene (reference sequence). V lost 5 bases to trimming and J lost 0 bases; unmatched junction nucleotides: 7. This CDR3 has 16 amino acids. The CDR3 reads CSAVRTSGVSYNEQFF. CDR3 nucleotide sequence: TGCAGTGCTGTACGGACTAGCGGAGTCTCCTACAATGAGCAGTTCTTC.

The table lists this clonotype with a few counts. The chain combines TRBV20-1 with TRBJ2-1, with D maybe TRBD2 (5 bases). CDR1 and CDR2 (germline): DFQATT, SNEGSKA (reference sequence). Trimming removed 2 bases from V and 5 bases from J, with 22 bases in between. The CDR3 contains 17 residues. CDR3 sequence: CSARSRQVAKRNNEQFF. CDR3 sequence (DNA): TGCAGTGCTAGATCAAGGCAGGTCGCTAAGCGGAACAATGAGCAGTTCTTC.